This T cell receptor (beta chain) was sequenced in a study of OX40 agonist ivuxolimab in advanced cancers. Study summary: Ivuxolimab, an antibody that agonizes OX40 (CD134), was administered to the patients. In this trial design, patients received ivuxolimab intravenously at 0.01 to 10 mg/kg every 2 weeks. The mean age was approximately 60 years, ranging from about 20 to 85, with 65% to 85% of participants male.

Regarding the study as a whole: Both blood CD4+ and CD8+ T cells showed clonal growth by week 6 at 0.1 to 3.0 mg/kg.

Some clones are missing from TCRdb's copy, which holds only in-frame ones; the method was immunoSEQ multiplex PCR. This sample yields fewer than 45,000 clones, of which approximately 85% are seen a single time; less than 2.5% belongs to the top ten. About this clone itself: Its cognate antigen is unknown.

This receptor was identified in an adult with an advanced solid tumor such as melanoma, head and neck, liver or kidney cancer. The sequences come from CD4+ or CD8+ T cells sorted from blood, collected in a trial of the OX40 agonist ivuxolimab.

CDR3: CAWSPARVPPNEKLFF. CDR3 nucleotides: TGTGCCTGGAGCCCGGCCAGGGTACCTCCTAATGAAAAACTGTTTTTT. V is TRBV30 and J is TRBJ1-4, with D perhaps TRBD1 (5 bases). Germline values: CDR1 GTSNPN, CDR2 SVGIG (reference sequence). V was pared by 3 bases and J by 3 bases, with 17 bases between. The CDR3 covers 16 residues.